Below, 10 T cell receptor beta chains from the same sample are listed, as sequenced in a study of control samples from healthy donors and cancer patients. Profiled with immunoSEQ multiplex PCR; TCRdb holds only in-frame clones, not every one. The sample holds roughly 100,000 clones; 80% to 90% are singletons and the top ten take roughly 15%. Sequencing was performed on blood. Receptor source: a man younger than 40 in good health.

The chain has TRBV5-1 and TRBJ1-1, with TRBD1 matching 11 bases. The CDR3 is 17 amino acids. Germline V gene lookup returns CDR1 SGHRS and CDR2 YFSETQ. The V gene end was trimmed by 4 bases and the J gene end by 2 bases; junction bases not matched to a gene: 10. The CDR3 DNA reads TGCGCCAGCAGCGGAGGGACAGGGGGGTTTAAAAACACTGAAGCTTTCTTT. This codes for CASSGGTGGFKNTEAFF.

The chain links TRBV9 to TRBJ1-5, with 7 bases fitting TRBD1. CDR3 length: 15 residues. J lost 5 bases, V lost 1 base, and 6 bases had no gene match. In germline, CDR1 is SGDLS, CDR2 YYNGEE. CDR3 DNA: TGTGCCAGCAGCGTATCAGGGGGGTGGGATCAGCCCCAGCATTTT. This sequence encodes CASSVSGGWDQPQHF.

The rearrangement uses TRBV6-4 and TRBJ2-2; D might be TRBD1 (6 bases). This CDR3 is built from 17 residues. Germline lookup yields CDR1 MRHNA and CDR2 SNTAGT. Trimming took off 4 bases at V and 4 bases at J, with 19 bases between the two ends. The CDR3 DNA follows: TGTGCCAGCAGTGCGGACAGTGGTTTAGGGACCACCGGGGAGCTGTTTTTT. Its protein is CASSADSGLGTTGELFF.

J is TRBJ2-1 and V is TRBV24-1; D could derive from TRBD1 or TRBD2 (5 bases each). Germline V lookup: CDR1 KGHDR, CDR2 SFDVKD. The CDR3 consists of 15 residues. Trimming took 7 bases from V and 2 from J, leaving 14 bases between them. Here the CDR3 DNA reads TGTGCCACCAGCCCCGGGACCTCAGCCTACAATGAGCAGTTCTTC. This sequence encodes CATSPGTSAYNEQFF.

This clone was observed a single time. The chain employs TRBV3-1 (or the pseudogene TRBV3-2) and TRBJ2-3; D may be TRBD2 (5 bases). Per germline, CDR1 LGHDT and CDR2 YNNKEL (reference sequence). The CDR3 extends over 12 amino acids. V shed 4 bases and J shed 9 bases, with 11 bases lying between them. The DNA for the CDR3 is TGTGCCAGCAGCCTCCCGGAGGCGACGCAGTATTTT. Protein: CASSLPEATQYF.

The V gene is TRBV7-8, the J gene TRBJ2-2; TRBD2 agrees at 7 bases. CDR1 and CDR2 (germline): SGHVS, FQNEAQ. V was clipped by 4 bases and J by 4 bases; unmatched bases: 6. The CDR3 spans 15 residues. CDR3 nucleotide sequence: TGTGCCAGCAGCTACTACCTAGCGGCCACCGGGGAGCTGTTTTTT. It specifies CASSYYLAATGELFF.

The CDR3: CASSLTSGSSNEQFF. CDR3 nucleotide sequence: TGTGCCAGCAGTTTGACTAGCGGGAGTTCCAATGAGCAGTTCTTC. The V and J genes are TRBV27 and TRBJ2-1, with TRBD2 matching over 12 bases. The CDR3 spans 15 residues. The V segment lost 3 bases and the J segment 6 bases; nucleotides outside the gene matches: 3. Per the germline V gene, CDR1 is MNHEY and CDR2 is SMNVEV (reference sequence).

The chain carries TRBV4-1 and TRBJ2-6; TRBD2 might be the D (5 bases). There are 15 residues in the CDR3. Trimming pared 2 bases from V and 0 bases from J, leaving 5 bases between. The germline V gene has CDR1 MGHRA and CDR2 YSYEKL. This CDR3 is CASSQRGSGANVLTF. In DNA, the CDR3 is TGCGCCAGCAGCCAACGGGGCTCTGGGGCCAACGTCCTGACTTTC.

The genes are TRBV7-2 and TRBJ2-7; either TRBD1 or TRBD2 may supply D (5 bases each). Trimming took 5 bases from V and 2 from J, leaving 13 bases between them. Germline loops: CDR1 SGHTA, CDR2 FQGNSA. This CDR3 spans 14 amino acids. CDR3 in amino acids: CASSHGAAAYEQYF. The CDR3 DNA follows: TGTGCCAGCAGCCACGGGGCAGCAGCCTACGAGCAGTACTTC.

The chain has TRBV19 and TRBJ2-3, with D possibly being TRBD2 (5 bases). The CDR3 spans 17 residues. From germline, CDR1 is LNHDA and CDR2 SQIVND (reference sequence). With 3 bases removed from V and 2 bases from J, the gap between germline ends came to 18 bases. CDR3 coding DNA: TGTGCCAGTAGTATTGTAAGTGGTGACTACAACACAGATACGCAGTATTTT. Residues: CASSIVSGDYNTDTQYF.